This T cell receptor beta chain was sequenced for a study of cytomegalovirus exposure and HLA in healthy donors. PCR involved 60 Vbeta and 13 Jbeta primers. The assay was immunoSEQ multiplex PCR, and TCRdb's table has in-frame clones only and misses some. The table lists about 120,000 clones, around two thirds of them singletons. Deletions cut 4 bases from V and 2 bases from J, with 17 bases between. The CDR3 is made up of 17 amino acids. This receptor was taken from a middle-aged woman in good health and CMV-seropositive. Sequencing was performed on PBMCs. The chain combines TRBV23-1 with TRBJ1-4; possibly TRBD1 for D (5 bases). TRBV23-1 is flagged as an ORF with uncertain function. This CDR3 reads CASSPGGGLATNEKLFF. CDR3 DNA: TGCGCCAGCAGTCCCGGGGGAGGGCTAGCTACTAATGAAAAACTGTTTTTT.